These 2 T cell receptor beta chains came from one sample sequenced in a study of shared clonotypes between healthy human individuals. The protocol was immunoSEQ multiplex PCR, while the TCRdb copy is restricted to in-frame clones and leaves out a portion. The sample records some 500,000 clones, roughly 95% being singletons. The sequenced sample was naive CD4+ T cells sorted from blood. Subset given: CD45RA+ positively selected. The receptors were gathered from a woman aged 25 to 39 in good health.

The V and J genes are TRBV5-1 and TRBJ2-5; TRBD2 matches at 9 bases. The J call may be incorrect, as the DNA end agrees better with TRBJ2-7. The CDR3 is 15 amino acids. Germline CDR1 is SGHRS and CDR2 is YFSETQ. CDR3 amino acids: CASSFLSGSSYEQYF. The CDR3 DNA sequence: TGCGCCAGCAGCTTCCTTAGCGGGAGCTCCTACGAGCAGTACTTC.

The chain links TRBV5-6 to TRBJ2-5, with D perhaps matching TRBD1 (7 bases). Germline values: CDR1 SGHDT, CDR2 YYEEEE. This CDR3 region has 16 residues. V was pared by 4 bases and J by 2 bases, with 18 bases between. CDR3 loop: CASSPRRGRLQETQYF. CDR3 coding DNA: TGTGCCAGCAGCCCACGCAGGGGGAGGTTGCAAGAGACCCAGTACTTC.